Following are 21 T cell receptor beta chains from one sample sequenced in a study of regulatory T cells in long-lasting Graves disease (dated by TCRdb to the early 2020s). The sample's time point label is to be understood as: persistent/refractory GD, antithyroid drugs over 5 years with positive TRAb. RNA was extracted from PBMCs in TRIzol for both TCR sequencing and RNA sequencing. Libraries were prepared through multiplex PCR. Sequenced using an Illumina HiSeq 4000. To build TCR beta libraries, CDR3 regions were amplified by Arm-PCR using iRepertoire HTBI primers. TCRdb reran the public reads through fastp at Q25 and MiXCR, keeping productive beta chains. Rows with a matching CDR3 protein are joined into one entry that keeps the most common DNA and genes. The sample includes a few hundred thousand distinct CDR3 sequences, with roughly 23% observed a single time. Of the sample, roughly a quarter falls within the top ten clones.

The material was peripheral blood mononuclear cells (PBMCs), obtained when the disease was refractory, from a patient treated with antithyroid drugs. The origin of the receptors is a woman in her thirties or forties with Graves disease. Donor details come from another sample of the same person, matched by shared clones.

In this sample, this clonotype turned up a few times. The J gene is TRBJ1-2, the V gene TRBV5-1; 9 bases line up with TRBD1. V shed 4 bases and J 7 bases; nucleotides not matched to a gene: 17. The CDR3 is 17 amino acids. Germline CDR1 reads SGHRS; CDR2 reads YFSETQ. The CDR3 is CASSGGTGISTAGGYTF. The CDR3 bases are TGCGCCAGCAGCGGCGGGACAGGGATATCAACGGCCGGTGGCTACACCTTC.

This clonotype has ten or more counts. The chain uses TRBV28 and TRBJ1-6, with 7 bases identical to TRBD1. With 4 bases clipped from V and 7 bases from J, the junction kept 4 bases outside the gene matches. Germline lookup yields CDR1 MDHEN and CDR2 SYDVKM. CDR3 length: 14 residues. The CDR3 region is CASSSVTGNSPLHF. In nucleotides, the CDR3 is TGTGCCAGCAGTTCGGTGACAGGGAATTCACCCCTCCACTTT. The full variable domain, with the rest looked up from reference TRBV28 and TRBJ1-6, is DVKVTQSSRYLVKRTGEKVFLECVQDMDHENMFWYRQDPGLGLRLIYFSYDVKMKEKGDIPEGYSVSREKKERFSLILESASTNQTSMYLCASSSVTGNSPLHFGNGTRLTVT.

This clonotype has just a few counts. This chain links TRBV5-1 with TRBJ1-5; no clear D. This CDR3 is built from 15 residues. V was trimmed by 4 bases and J by 0 bases, leaving 11 bases between them. Looked up from germline, CDR1 is SGHRS and CDR2 is YFSETQ. The CDR3 DNA is TGCGCCAGCAGCCAAGGACCCTATAGCAATCAGCCCCAGCATTTT. Protein sequence: CASSQGPYSNQPQHF.

This clonotype was observed a few times. The CDR3 bases are TGTGCCAGCAGTAATCTAGCGGGCAACAGAAAGTTCCCCGGGGAGCTGTTTTTT. Amino acid sequence: CASSNLAGNRKFPGELFF. V is TRBV12-3 or TRBV12-4 and J is TRBJ2-2, with 8 bases identical to TRBD2. J gave up 6 bases and V 5 bases, and 17 bases lay outside the gene matches. CDR3 size: 18 residues.

V and J are TRBV3-1 and TRBJ2-7, with 10 positions matching TRBD2. J was trimmed by 0 bases and V by 2 bases; bases with no gene match: 4. Germline V CDR1 and CDR2: LGHDT, YNNKEL (reference sequence). This CDR3 is built from 16 residues. The CDR3 DNA follows: TGTGCCAGCAGCCAAAGGACTAGCGGTAGCTCCTACGAGCAGTACTTC. This encodes CASSQRTSGSSYEQYF.

This clonotype was seen a handful of times. CDR3 region: CASSVEGVLGSESGRPYEQYF. DNA for the CDR3: TGTGCCAGCAGCGTAGAGGGTGTATTAGGCTCCGAGAGCGGGAGGCCCTACGAGCAGTACTTC. The V and J genes are TRBV9 and TRBJ2-7, with TRBD2 matching 9 bases. The CDR3 has 21 amino acids. Germline values: CDR1 SGDLS, CDR2 YYNGEE. V gave up 0 bases and J gave up 2 bases; unmatched junction bases: 21. Using reference TRBV9 and TRBJ2-7 for the parts outside the CDR3, the full variable domain is DSGVTQTPKHLITATGQRVTLRCSPRSGDLSVYWYQQSLDQGLQFLIQYYNGEERAKGNILERFSAQQFPDLHSELNLSSLELGDSALYFCASSVEGVLGSESGRPYEQYFGPGTRLTVT.

This clonotype showed up many times. This chain uses TRBV2 with TRBJ1-1, with 10 bases fitting TRBD1. The CDR3 spans 14 residues. Trimming cost V 6 bases and J 8 bases; bases outside gene matches: 9. Germline CDR1 reads SNHLY; CDR2 reads FYNNEI. CDR3 DNA sequence: TGTGCCAGCAGACCTGACAGGGGGCTCCGAGAAGCTTTCTTT. Translating gives CASRPDRGLREAFF.

This chain links TRBV19 with TRBJ1-2; D uncertain. V lost 5 bases, J lost 8 bases, and 21 bases lay in between. The CDR3 is made up of 15 amino acids. The germline CDR1 and CDR2 sequences are LNHDA and SQIVND (reference sequence). This CDR3 reads CASSLTSAGVGGYTF. The CDR3 nucleotides read TGTGCCAGTAGTCTGACGAGTGCGGGCGTCGGCGGCTACACCTTC.

This clonotype has just a few counts. The gene calls are TRBV24-1 and TRBJ2-5, with a tentative D call TRBD1 (5 bases). Germline CDR1 KGHDR, CDR2 SFDVKD. V lost 4 bases, J lost 5 bases, and 7 bases lay in between. This CDR3 contains 12 residues. The CDR3 loop reads CATSEQGETQYF. CDR3 sequence (DNA): TGTGCCACCAGTGAGCAGGGTGAGACCCAGTACTTC.

This clonotype was observed a handful of times. The V call is TRBV5-1, the J call TRBJ2-2; 7 nucleotides align to TRBD1. V lost 2 bases to trimming and J lost 2 bases; unmatched junction nucleotides: 9. The CDR3 loop spans 17 amino acids. The germline gives CDR1 SGHRS, CDR2 YFSETQ. In DNA form, the CDR3 reads TGCGCCAGCAGCTTCCGGGCCGGGACAGCAAACACCGGGGAGCTGTTTTTT. It specifies CASSFRAGTANTGELFF.

This clonotype was counted once. V is TRBV7-6 and J is TRBJ2-5, with D maybe TRBD1 (5 bases). The germline V gene has CDR1 SGHVS and CDR2 FNYEAQ. The CDR3 runs to 16 residues. The V end lost 1 base, the J end lost 0 bases, and 12 bases lay between the germline ends. The CDR3 sequence is CASSLGAGLYQETQYF. The CDR3 DNA is TGTGCCAGCAGCTTAGGGGCAGGGCTATACCAAGAGACCCAGTACTTC.

This clonotype was picked up a small number of times. The chain is built from TRBV11-2 and TRBJ2-2, with D possibly being TRBD1 (7 bases). Trimming removed 6 bases from V and 6 bases from J, with 23 bases in between. Germline lookup yields CDR1 SGHAT and CDR2 FQNNGV. The CDR3 totals 17 residues. CDR3: CASSQPQGLQGAGELFF. Written as DNA, the CDR3 is TGTGCCAGCAGTCAACCTCAGGGACTCCAGGGGGCCGGGGAGCTGTTTTTT. Complete variable domain (other parts from reference TRBV11-2 and TRBJ2-2): EAGVAQSPRYKIIEKRQSVAFWCNPISGHATLYWYQQILGQGPKLLIQFQNNGVVDDSQLPKDRFSAERLKGVDSTLKIQPAKLEDSAVYLCASSQPQGLQGAGELFFGEGSRLTVL.

Concerning this clonotype: A much larger clone is a single base away; this may be a read error. The chain carries TRBV27 and TRBJ2-7, with D uncertain. V lost 7 bases and J 2 bases, leaving 18 bases between the germline ends. The CDR3 has 15 residues. Germline V CDR1 and CDR2: MNHEY, SMNVEV (reference sequence). The CDR3 DNA reads as TGTGCCAGCATCTCAAACCCAAGCGCCCCCTACGAGCAGTACTTC. Its translation is CASISNPSAPYEQYF.

This clonotype was seen a handful of times. This may arise from a read error, as a much more abundant clone is one base away. V is TRBV11-2 and J is TRBJ1-1; 7 bases line up with TRBD1. CDR1 and CDR2 (germline): SGHAT, FQNNGV. The CDR3 is made up of 13 amino acids. CDR3 sequence (DNA): TGTGCCAGCAGCTTAGTACAGGGGACTGAAGCTCTCTTT. Translated: CASSLVQGTEALF.

This clonotype has a handful of counts. J is TRBJ2-7 and V is TRBV5-6; D not resolved. The CDR3 runs 14 residues. Trimming stripped 3 bases from V and 0 bases from J, with 10 bases between. Germline CDR1 is SGHDT and CDR2 is YYEEEE. CDR3 DNA sequence: TGTGCCAGCAGCTCCAGCCCAAGCTCCTACGAGCAGTACTTC. Its protein product is CASSSSPSSYEQYF.

This clonotype has ten or more counts. The V call is TRBV11-2, the J call TRBJ2-7, with TRBD1 identical over 7 bases. The CDR3 loop spans 14 amino acids. The germline V gene encodes CDR1 SGHAT and CDR2 FQNNGV. The V segment lost 4 bases and the J segment 1 base; nucleotides outside the gene matches: 4. DNA of the CDR3: TGTGCCAGCAGCTGGGACAGAGCTTCCTACGAGCAGTACTTC. Residues: CASSWDRASYEQYF.

This clonotype occurred many times. The chain couples TRBV2 to TRBJ1-1; no clear D. The V end lost 6 bases, the J end lost 1 base, and 9 bases lay between the germline ends. CDR1 is SNHLY and CDR2 is FYNNEI in the germline V gene. This CDR3 has 13 amino acids. The CDR3 protein is CASSVTENTEAFF. The CDR3 DNA reads TGTGCCAGCAGCGTGACGGAGAACACTGAAGCTTTCTTT. The entire variable domain, with the rest obtained from reference TRBV2 and TRBJ1-1, is as follows: EPEVTQTPSHQVTQMGQEVILRCVPISNHLYFYWYRQILGQKVEFLVSFYNNEISEKSEIFDDQFSVERPDGSNFTLKIRSTKLEDSAMYFCASSVTENTEAFFGQGTRLTVV.

The chain uses TRBV12-3 or TRBV12-4 and TRBJ2-3, with 9 bases that match TRBD1. Trimming removed 1 base from V and 2 bases from J; junction bases left unmatched: 7. CDR3 length: 17 amino acids. The CDR3 sequence: CASSLGQGGPSTDTQYF. The CDR3, as DNA: TGTGCCAGCAGTTTAGGACAGGGGGGACCTTCCACAGATACGCAGTATTTT.

This sequence joins TRBV11-2 and TRBJ2-2; D is undetermined. Germline V gene data show CDR1 as SGHAT and CDR2 as FQNNGV. Trimming removed 3 bases from V and 5 bases from J, with 7 bases in between. The CDR3 totals 13 residues. The CDR3 loop is CASSLFPTGELFF. In DNA form, the CDR3 reads TGTGCCAGCAGCTTGTTCCCAACCGGGGAGCTGTTTTTT.

This chain joins TRBV7-8 and TRBJ2-7; 8 bases align to TRBD1. V was clipped by 3 bases and J by 1 base; unmatched bases: 5. Germline V lookup: CDR1 SGHVS, CDR2 FQNEAQ. The CDR3 has 15 residues. In DNA form, the CDR3 reads TGTGCCAGCAGCTTGGACAGGGCCCCATCCTACGAGCAGTACTTC. Its protein product is CASSLDRAPSYEQYF.

CDR3 sequence: CATSSFGAQETQYF. The CDR3 DNA reads as TGTGCCACCTCGTCTTTCGGGGCCCAAGAGACCCAGTACTTC. This chain connects TRBV15 to TRBJ2-5; D tentatively reads TRBD1 or TRBD2 (5 bases each). The germline gives CDR1 LNHNV, CDR2 YYDKDF (reference sequence). The CDR3 sequence is 14 residues long. V gave up 8 bases and J gave up 1 base, with 14 bases separating them.